This T cell receptor beta chain was recorded in a study of shared clonotypes between healthy human individuals (dated by TCRdb to about 2020). The study in broad terms: A couple of women and a few men aged 18 to 49 years were included in the cohort. Different laboratories and diverse techniques were used to prepare libraries and sequence TCR repertoires, to increase sequencing depth and limit assay-specific biases. To estimate repertoire size and how much clonotype sharing occurs between individuals, the study deeply sequenced the blood TCR repertoires of five healthy adults. Between about 0.94 and 8.9 billion PBMCs per donor were obtained by leukapheresis.

Points the paper makes about the study in general: Sampling was limited to blood, and TCR repertoires in tissue likely differ from TCR repertoires in blood. Pairwise subsampling indicated that sequencing depth was expected to affect the degree of clonotype sharing among donors. The small number of donors limited the genetic and exposure-history diversity represented.

TCR CDR3 regions were amplified from genomic DNA by multiplex PCR using the deep immunoSEQ assay. Genomic DNA extracted from each cell subset was distributed evenly over all wells of several immunoSEQ 96-well plates, and each plate served as one replicate. For unsorted PBMC, around 300 ng genomic DNA, equal to 25,000 to 35,000 T cell genomes, was loaded into each replicate PCR. Ten immunoSEQ deep assay plates were used to sequence the unsorted PBMC genomic DNA. The purified libraries were quantified using a Qubit 3.0 fluorometer, sized with a Bioanalyzer 2100, and then quantified again using the KAPA Library Quantification kit. A separate single-read 150-cycle Illumina NextSeq 550 flow cell was used to sequence each immunoSEQ 96-well plate. In the authors' own workflow: Because only junctional sequences without quality scores were contained in the immunoSEQ output, filtering matching that applied to full-length reads could not be performed. To assign V/J genes and CDR3, sequences were annotated against IMGT germline references using PyIR, a Python wrapper for IgBLAST v1.9. Reads were removed for weak V/J assignments (E-value above 1e-6), missing CDR3, stop codons, out-of-frame junctions, or ambiguous translated residues. V3J clonotypes were defined as sequences sharing the same inferred V gene, J gene, and CDR3 amino acid sequence. The percentage overlap between two repertoires was calculated by dividing the number of shared unique clonotypes by the size of the smaller repertoire. Three approaches were used to assess repertoire richness: RTK rarefaction, the Chao1 estimator, and Recon v2.1 estimates of unobserved clonotypes. TCRdb mirrors the immuneACCESS table, restricted to in-frame sequences. Some clones are absent from its copies; in checked studies, under half trace to an unresolved V gene, and the reason for the others is unknown. Clonal size and the V and J genes are those of that table, whereas D and trimming came from the DNA. This sample lists over 400,000 clones; more than 65% were detected once. The ten largest clones add up to 12% of the sample.

The germline V gene (reference sequence) yields GTSNPN for CDR1 and SVGIG for CDR2. V is pared back by 4 bases and J by 2 bases, with 10 bases lying between the germline termini. The CDR3 spans 13 residues, from the cysteine through the phenylalanine. The retained sequence is limited to the CDR3, 39 bases, with the frame set at the first base. The donors were healthy, HIV-negative adults who had no recently reported acute infections or vaccinations. Every donor was a Caucasian adult living in Nashville, Tennessee, USA. For unsorted samples, 96 million or so PBMCs were counted, and genomic DNA was extracted using the QIAamp DNA Blood Mini kit. Blood was obtained by leukapheresis, after which PBMCs were separated by Ficoll-Histopaque density gradient centrifugation and cryopreserved in liquid nitrogen vapor phase. Comments on this clone: What antigen it recognizes has not been identified. Within one base of it there is no much larger clone, and no base qualities were kept.

The sequenced material came from PBMCs. This sequence originates from a woman in her thirties or forties in good health. Some clones in this sample may be carry-over from other donors' samples. Recombination linked TRBV30 to TRBJ2-3; D gene: possibly TRBD1, on 5 matching bases. The CDR3 protein is CAWTAGLTDTQYF. DNA sequence: TGTGCCTGGACGGCAGGGCTCACAGATACGCAGTATTTT.